The 7 T cell receptor beta chains given below trace back to one sample, sequenced in a study of cytomegalovirus exposure and HLA in healthy donors. Use of 60 Vbeta and 13 Jbeta primers characterized the PCR. TCRdb keeps only in-frame clones here, not all; method: immunoSEQ multiplex PCR. The repertoire holds approximately 110,000 clones, with 60% to 85% as singletons. The sequenced material came from PBMCs. The origin of the receptors is a female donor in good health and CMV-seropositive.

The chain combines TRBV9 with TRBJ2-3; D is perhaps TRBD2 (6 bases). Trimming left V 5 bases short and J 6 bases short, with 10 bases between. The CDR3 has 12 amino acids. Germline V gene lookup returns CDR1 SGDLS and CDR2 YYNGEE. CDR3 bases: TGTGCCAGCAGAGGAGGAGGGGATACGCAGTATTTT. It specifies CASRGGGDTQYF.

The chain has TRBV14 and TRBJ2-5; 16 nucleotides match TRBD2. CDR3 length equals 19 residues. The V gene end was trimmed by 3 bases and the J gene end by 5 bases; junction bases not matched to a gene: 12. Germline CDR1 reads SGHDN; CDR2 reads FVKESK. The CDR3 protein is CASSHLEGGTSGRGETQYF. CDR3 in DNA: TGTGCCAGCAGCCACCTCGAGGGGGGGACTAGCGGGAGGGGCGAGACCCAGTACTTC.

The chain links TRBV7-9 to TRBJ2-3, with 7 bases lining up with TRBD2. The germline V gene encodes CDR1 SEHNR and CDR2 FQNEAQ (reference sequence). The junction had 8 bases not matched to a gene; V was cut back by 3 bases and J by 5 bases. There are 15 residues in the CDR3. In DNA, the CDR3 is TGTGCCAGCAGCTTTGACGGGAGGAGTGGAGATACGCAGTATTTT. Residues: CASSFDGRSGDTQYF.

The rearrangement joins TRBV9 to TRBJ1-3; 8 bases are a match to TRBD1. This CDR3 is built from 14 residues. Germline loops: CDR1 SGDLS, CDR2 YYNGEE. Trimming removed 2 bases from V and 7 bases from J; junction bases left unmatched: 5. Here the CDR3 reads CASSVGQGGNTIYF. DNA of the CDR3: TGTGCCAGCAGCGTCGGACAGGGCGGGAACACCATATATTTT.

The chain has TRBV19 and TRBJ2-5; D perhaps matches TRBD2 (7 bases). Germline V gives CDR1 LNHDA, CDR2 SQIVND (reference sequence). V was pared by 3 bases and J by 3 bases, with 23 bases between. The CDR3 sequence is 18 residues long. CDR3 amino acids: CASSMRHMAGGPKETQYF. In DNA, the CDR3 is TGTGCCAGTAGTATGCGTCATATGGCCGGGGGGCCAAAAGAGACCCAGTACTTC.

The rearrangement uses TRBV7-9 and TRBJ1-2; unclear D gene. V was clipped by 2 bases and J by 13 bases, with 17 bases between them. This CDR3 comprises 13 residues. Germline V gene data show CDR1 as SEHNR and CDR2 as FQNEAQ (reference sequence). The CDR3 sequence is CASSLLIEGRGTF. The CDR3 DNA is TGTGCCAGCAGCTTACTAATTGAGGGTAGAGGCACCTTC.

This clone was found once. The chain links TRBV29-1 to TRBJ2-7, with 11 bases matching TRBD1. Germline CDR1 SQVTM, CDR2 ANQGSEA. V was pared by 7 bases and J by 7 bases, with 12 bases of the junction left unmatched. The CDR3 runs to 14 residues. CDR3 in amino acids: CSAIPGQGDSEQYF. DNA of the CDR3: TGCAGCGCCATACCGGGACAGGGGGATTCGGAGCAGTACTTC.